The clone carrying this T cell receptor (beta chain) has a single count. The data were obtained in a study of T cell changes during pregnancy in multiple sclerosis. Clones were read by immunoSEQ multiplex PCR, and TCRdb kept only the in-frame ones, dropping some. The table lists about 79,000 clones, about 90% of them singletons. The length of the CDR3 is 12 residues. Trimming took 3 bases from V and 14 from J, leaving 11 bases between them. Germline-derived CDR1 and CDR2 are SGHAT and FQNNGV. The sample in question was CD4+ T cells from peripheral blood mononuclear cells, obtained in the second trimester of pregnancy. The gene calls are TRBV11-2 and TRBJ1-6, with D uncertain. The TCR sequence derives from a female donor with multiple sclerosis, enrolled in a pregnancy study. The chain's CDR3 is CASSLEGRSLHF. The DNA for the CDR3 is TGTGCCAGCAGCTTGGAGGGTAGATCCCTCCACTTT.